The 14 T cell receptor beta chains below all came from one sample that was sequenced in a study of blood T cell repertoires in COVID-19. Profiling relied on immunoSEQ multiplex PCR, and the TCRdb table lists in-frame clones only, not all of them. The sample carries a few hundred thousand clones, 87% recorded once. The sample taken for sequencing was PBMCs or T cells enriched from blood (not recorded which). These receptors were taken from a woman aged 25 to 45 who had recovered from COVID-19.

The chain links TRBV5-1 to TRBJ2-7, with 9 bases matching TRBD2. Trimming removed 3 bases from V and 5 bases from J; junction bases left unmatched: 9. Germline CDR1 reads SGHRS; CDR2 reads YFSETQ. The CDR3 extends over 15 amino acids. The CDR3 is CASSSGSGGSNEQYF. The CDR3 DNA follows: TGCGCCAGCAGCTCGGGTAGCGGGGGCTCGAACGAGCAGTACTTC.

This clone has only a few counts. The rearrangement joins TRBV28 to TRBJ1-2; D might be TRBD1 (6 bases). The CDR3 sequence is 14 residues long. Trimming removed 5 bases from V and 5 bases from J, with 15 bases in between. The germline V gene has CDR1 MDHEN and CDR2 SYDVKM. CDR3 DNA sequence: TGTGCCAGCAGTACAACCGGGACATCTTATGGCTACACCTTC. This sequence encodes CASSTTGTSYGYTF.

The chain couples TRBV18 to TRBJ2-1, with 10 nucleotides matching TRBD2. The CDR3 consists of 16 residues. The trim removed 2 bases at V and 2 bases at J, leaving 3 bases unmatched. Germline CDR1 KGHSH, CDR2 LQKENI. CDR3 protein: CASSPFLAGAYNEQFF. The CDR3 DNA reads as TGTGCCAGCTCACCATTCCTAGCGGGAGCCTACAATGAGCAGTTCTTC.

This clone appeared a few times. At the DNA level, this CDR3 is encoded by other sequences in the same sample as well. The chain links TRBV27 to TRBJ1-1, with 8 bases matching TRBD1. V lost 2 bases and J lost 5; bases outside the gene matches: 1. There are 13 residues in the CDR3. From germline, CDR1 is MNHEY and CDR2 SMNVEV (reference sequence). The CDR3 sequence: CASSLQGATEAFF. Here the CDR3 DNA reads TGTGCCAGCAGTTTACAGGGGGCAACTGAAGCTTTCTTT.

The chain links TRBV2 to TRBJ2-2; the match to TRBD2 covers 11 bases. The V segment lost 6 bases and the J segment 5 bases; nucleotides outside the gene matches: 8. The CDR3 runs 16 residues. Germline V CDR1 and CDR2: SNHLY, FYNNEI. As DNA, the CDR3 is TGTGCCAGCAGCCCCCCTAGCGGGGGGACGACCGGGGAGCTGTTTTTT. Protein sequence: CASSPPSGGTTGELFF.

This clone came up once. The V and J genes are TRBV28 and TRBJ2-7, with 12 bases fitting TRBD2. Germline V gene sequence: CDR1 MDHEN, CDR2 SYDVKM. The length of the CDR3 is 17 residues. V lost 3 bases, J lost 4 bases, and 10 bases stayed unmatched. Here the CDR3 DNA reads TGTGCCAGCAGTTTGTCTAGCGGGAGGGTTGTGTCGTACGAGCAGTACTTC. This sequence encodes CASSLSSGRVVSYEQYF.

In the case of this clone: Distinct nucleotide sequences in the sample also encode this CDR3. CDR3 nucleotide sequence: TGCGCCAGCAGCGTAACAGGGTTAAGGTCCTACGAGCAGTACTTC. Amino acids: CASSVTGLRSYEQYF. The V and J genes are TRBV5-1 and TRBJ2-7, with D tentatively TRBD1 (6 bases). Germline CDR1 and CDR2: SGHRS and YFSETQ. This CDR3 region has 15 residues. The V end lost 4 bases, the J end lost 1 base, and 15 bases lay between the germline ends.

This chain connects TRBV2 to TRBJ1-6; D might be TRBD1 (6 bases). From germline, CDR1 is SNHLY and CDR2 FYNNEI. The CDR3 contains 13 residues. Trimming stripped 7 bases from V and 8 bases from J, with 12 bases between. CDR3 residues: CASTGDKDSPLHF. For the CDR3, the DNA is TGTGCCAGCACAGGGGACAAGGATTCACCCCTCCACTTT.

V usage is TRBV23-1 and J usage is TRBJ1-6; 7 bases line up with TRBD1. TRBV23-1 is placed among ORFs of uncertain function. The CDR3 runs 16 residues. V trimming: 10 bases; J trimming: 0 bases; junction bases outside the gene matches: 9. The CDR3 spells CATLDRSSSYNSPLHF. The CDR3 region has the DNA TGCGCCACACTGGACAGGAGCAGCTCCTATAATTCACCCCTCCACTTT.

The rearrangement links TRBV19 to TRBJ2-1; 8 bases agree with TRBD1. CDR3 length equals 15 residues. V gave up 6 bases and J gave up 8 bases; unmatched junction bases: 12. From germline, CDR1 is LNHDA and CDR2 SQIVND (reference sequence). CDR3 in DNA: TGTGCCAGTAGGACCGGGGCAGGGGGCGTTTATGAGCAGTTCTTC. Translating it yields CASRTGAGGVYEQFF.

This rearrangement joins TRBV6-5 to TRBJ1-4; D is undetermined. Between the trimmed V and J ends, which lost 0 bases and 2 bases, there was a span of 7 bases. The germline gives CDR1 MNHEY, CDR2 SVGAGI. This CDR3 is built from 15 residues. Here the CDR3 reads CASSYSAWTNEKLFF. The DNA of the CDR3 is TGTGCCAGCAGTTACTCGGCTTGGACTAATGAAAAACTGTTTTTT.

The genes are TRBV11-2 and TRBJ1-4, with a possible D match to TRBD1 (6 bases). The CDR3 has 15 amino acids. Germline assignment: CDR1 SGHAT and CDR2 FQNNGV. Trimming removed 2 bases at V and 1 base at J, with 8 bases between. The CDR3 is CASSLSRGTNEKLFF. In DNA, the CDR3 is TGTGCCAGCAGCTTAAGCAGGGGAACTAATGAAAAACTGTTTTTT.

This sequence joins TRBV5-1 and TRBJ2-5, with 7 bases that match TRBD1. The CDR3 spans 14 residues. The trim removed 4 bases at V and 2 bases at J, leaving 5 bases unmatched. Germline CDR1 and CDR2: SGHRS and YFSETQ. CDR3 DNA sequence: TGCGCCAGCAGCGACCAGGGGGTTCAAGAGACCCAGTACTTC. Protein sequence: CASSDQGVQETQYF.

The rearrangement uses TRBV9 and TRBJ1-1; D might be TRBD1 (5 bases). V gave up 0 bases and J gave up 4 bases, with 13 bases separating them. CDR3 length equals 15 residues. CDR1 is SGDLS and CDR2 is YYNGEE in the germline V gene. The CDR3 nucleotides read TGTGCCAGCAGCGTAGATAGTCAGGGCGGCACTGAAGCTTTCTTT. This gives the protein CASSVDSQGGTEAFF.